This TCR beta chain was sequenced in a study of blood T cell repertoires in COVID-19. Study summary: Nucleic acid was either cDNA or gDNA, and it came from T cells, B-cell-depleted T cells, or PBMCs.

Germline CDR1 reads MNHNS; CDR2 reads SASEGT. V was clipped by 3 bases and J by 12 bases, with 21 bases between them. The CDR3 totals 14 residues. How the authors handled the data: Amplification of reference gene primers provided the estimated nucleated cell counts. Measured with immunoSEQ multiplex PCR; TCRdb has only the in-frame clones, and not every one. V and J calls and clone size are copied from that table; D and trimming were computed from the DNA. The sample yields 250,000 or so clones, around 86% seen once. Living in 24 US areas, the participants were between roughly 18 and 90 years of age. Participants reported their clinical history, and cohort assignment relied on those reports.

The sequenced material came from PBMCs or T cells enriched from blood (not recorded which). The receptor was isolated from a man aged 35 to 55 who had recovered from COVID-19. The genes are TRBV6-1 and TRBJ2-7; tentatively, D is TRBD1 (5 bases). The CDR3 sequence: CASSEDEGWAGRYF. CDR3 bases: TGTGCCAGCAGTGAGGACGAAGGATGGGCAGGGCGGTACTTC.